The clone carrying this T cell receptor (beta chain) was picked up a small number of times. Its specificity is unknown. The sample originates from a study of blood T cells in healthy people across ages. Study in general: Per every two T cells, about one barcoded beta molecule was captured by template switching. Overall study results and limits: Any conclusive comparison of naive versus antigen-experienced cells was prevented by using unsorted PBMCs. Observed TCR beta diversity per million T cells went down as age went up. This fall followed a roughly linear course with age.

With a J-beta primer mix and a sample-barcoded 5' primer, a second PCR ran about 7 to 11 cycles. TCRdb itself ran the 5' RACE reads through MiXCR, one entry per CDR3 protein. The data hold 730,000 or so distinct CDR3 sequences, with around 40% observed a single time. CDR1 is MNHEY and CDR2 is SVGAGI in the germline V gene. V lost 5 bases and J lost 1; bases outside the gene matches: 8. The CDR3 spans 15 residues. This receptor was obtained from a woman in her sixties in good health. This chain joins TRBV6-5 and TRBJ2-7, with 7 bases identical to TRBD2. The sample taken for sequencing was blood. The CDR3 DNA is TGTGCCAGCAGTGTCATTCCGGGACTATCCTACGAGCAGTACTTC. It codes for CASSVIPGLSYEQYF.